Following are 11 T cell receptor beta chains from one sample sequenced in a study. From the 5' RACE reads, TCRdb called clonotypes with MiXCR, one entry per CDR3 protein. The sample has thousands of distinct CDR3 sequences, approximately 70% seen once. Sequencing was done on a sample of naive CD4+ T cells sorted from blood. As to subset: naive CD4+ T cells, CD4+CD45RA+CD25-. These TCRs come from a female donor with breast cancer.

This clonotype was recorded once. The CDR3 here is CASSPMGQNNSPLHF. CDR3 coding DNA: TGTGCCAGCAGTCCCATGGGACAGAATAATTCACCCCTCCACTTT. The J gene is TRBJ1-6, the V gene TRBV6-1; 7 positions agree with TRBD1. Per germline, CDR1 MNHNS and CDR2 SASEGT. The V segment lost 5 bases and the J segment 5 bases; nucleotides outside the gene matches: 6. This CDR3 comprises 15 residues.

The chain joins TRBV6-6 to TRBJ2-7; TRBD2 is a possible D gene (6 bases). This CDR3 is built from 14 residues. In germline, CDR1 is MNHNY, CDR2 SVGAGI (reference sequence). Trimming left V 7 bases short and J 1 base short, with 14 bases between. CDR3 DNA sequence: TGTGCCAGCAAGGCTAGCGCCCTTTCCTACGAGCAGTACTTC. It specifies CASKASALSYEQYF.

V usage is TRBV5-1 and J usage is TRBJ2-5; the match to TRBD2 covers 11 bases. The CDR3 sequence is 15 residues long. Germline V gene lookup returns CDR1 SGHRS and CDR2 YFSETQ. Trimming took 6 bases from V and 3 from J; bases not matched to a gene: 7. The CDR3 spells CASKLSGGAEETQYF. The CDR3 DNA reads as TGCGCCAGCAAACTTAGCGGGGGGGCCGAAGAGACCCAGTACTTC.

V is TRBV20-1 and J is TRBJ2-7; 15 nucleotides match TRBD2. Germline loops: CDR1 DFQATT, CDR2 SNEGSKA (reference sequence). This CDR3 has 16 amino acids. V lost 4 bases and J lost 2; bases outside the gene matches: 6. The CDR3 DNA reads TGCAGTGCTAAGACGGGGACTAGCGGGGGGCCCTACGAGCAGTACTTC. Its translation: CSAKTGTSGGPYEQYF.

The chain employs TRBV6-6 and TRBJ1-6, with D perhaps matching TRBD1 (5 bases). Germline values: CDR1 MNHNY, CDR2 SVGAGI (reference sequence). Deletions cut 7 bases from V and 7 bases from J, with 11 bases between. The CDR3 is made up of 13 amino acids. The CDR3 coding sequence is TGTGCCAGCAATAGGGACGGGAATTCACCCCTCCACTTT. Translated, it gives CASNRDGNSPLHF.

The V call is TRBV6-1, the J call TRBJ2-3, with a tentative D call TRBD2 (6 bases). The CDR3 has 15 amino acids. Germline assignment: CDR1 MNHNS and CDR2 SASEGT. The V end was cut by 5 bases, the J end by 2 bases, with 14 bases between. The CDR3 DNA reads TGTGCCAGCAGTAATGCGGGGACTCTCACAGATACGCAGTATTTT. Translating it yields CASSNAGTLTDTQYF.

The gene calls are TRBV5-5 and TRBJ1-1, with TRBD1 as a possible D gene (5 bases). Deletions cut 4 bases from V and 1 base from J, with 11 bases between. This CDR3 has 14 amino acids. The germline CDR1 and CDR2 sequences are SGHKS and YYEKEE (reference sequence). For the CDR3, the DNA is TGTGCCAGCAGCCAACAGGCGTCGAACACTGAAGCTTTCTTT. Its translation: CASSQQASNTEAFF.

The rearrangement joins TRBV5-1 to TRBJ1-2, with D unclear. Germline CDR1 is SGHRS and CDR2 is YFSETQ. The ends were cut back, 5 bases at V and 7 bases at J, with 15 bases in the middle. There are 13 residues in the CDR3. The CDR3, as DNA: TGCGCCAGCAGGGCGAGGGAAGGTAGTGGCTACACCTTC. Translated: CASRAREGSGYTF.

Worth noting for this clonotype: Germline is not matched at one junction end, which may reflect a read error. The V and J genes are TRBV12-3 or TRBV12-4 and TRBJ1-1, with D hard to call. The CDR3 has 15 amino acids. This CDR3 is CSSNKGLDLNTEAFF. CDR3 nucleotide sequence: TGTTCCAGCAATAAAGGGTTAGATCTGAACACTGAAGCTTTCTTT.

This clonotype came up once. This chain connects TRBV20-1 to TRBJ2-5, with 10 bases identical to TRBD2. The CDR3 extends over 15 amino acids. With 2 bases clipped from V and 7 bases from J, the junction kept 10 bases outside the gene matches. Germline assignment: CDR1 DFQATT and CDR2 SNEGSKA (reference sequence). The CDR3 DNA reads as TGCAGTGCTAGACCCGCTAGCGGGGGTAGGGCGACCCAGTACTTC. This sequence encodes CSARPASGGRATQYF.

In this sample, this clonotype turned up once. The V and J genes are TRBV6-5 and TRBJ2-5; D gene uncertain. This CDR3 region has 13 residues. CDR1 is MNHEY, CDR2 SVGAGI, per germline. The ends were cut back, 2 bases at V and 9 bases at J, with 13 bases in the middle. CDR3 region: CASSYTRLGAQYF. DNA for the CDR3: TGTGCCAGCAGTTACACGCGGCTTGGGGCCCAGTACTTC.